This T cell receptor beta chain was documented in a study of shared clonotypes between healthy human individuals. Broader study findings: Larger richness was generally estimated for naive than memory subsets.

Once extracted for a subset, genomic DNA was divided evenly among several immunoSEQ plates. The data were produced by immunoSEQ multiplex PCR, yet TCRdb's version contains in-frame clones alone and is incomplete. The sample holds about 1.1 million clones, roughly 77% seen once. Concerning this clone itself: Its antigen is unidentified.

Deletions cut 2 bases from V and 8 bases from J, with 3 bases between. CDR1 ENHRY and CDR2 SYGVKD come from the germline V gene. This CDR3 is 11 amino acids long. The receptor comes from a man younger than 35 in good health. Some clones in this sample may be carry-over from other donors' samples. This sequence joins TRBV10-3 and TRBJ2-2, with D unresolved. The sequencing input was memory CD4+ T cells from PBMCs. Indicated subset: CD45RA-negative fraction. CDR3 region: CAISERGELFF. The DNA of the CDR3 is TGTGCCATCAGTGAGCGAGGGGAGCTGTTTTTT.